The following is a TCR beta chain sequence with its context. This record comes from a study of CD8+ T cells in alopecia areata. As for the study in general: Patients given treatment had severity scored by the percentage of scalp area affected.

It was cDNA, reverse transcribed from extracted RNA, that served as the sequencing template. Measured with immunoSEQ multiplex PCR; TCRdb has only the in-frame clones, and not every one. Of around 180,000 clones listed, roughly 60% were seen once; the top ten hold under 1.5%. The sample's treatment: oral pan-JAK inhibitor, 5-10 mg twice daily. Germline V gene lookup returns CDR1 LNHDA and CDR2 SQIVND (reference sequence). This CDR3 spans 15 amino acids. V was clipped by 5 bases and J by 0 bases, with 13 bases between them. The TCR was taken from a human donor with alopecia areata. Sequences were derived from CD4+ T cells sorted from blood, sampled between weeks 47 and 50, from a patient treated with tofacitinib. The rearrangement links TRBV19 to TRBJ1-2; no clear D. CDR3 sequence: CASSPGRIANYGYTF. The CDR3 region has the DNA TGTGCCAGTAGTCCCGGACGGATAGCTAACTATGGCTACACCTTC.